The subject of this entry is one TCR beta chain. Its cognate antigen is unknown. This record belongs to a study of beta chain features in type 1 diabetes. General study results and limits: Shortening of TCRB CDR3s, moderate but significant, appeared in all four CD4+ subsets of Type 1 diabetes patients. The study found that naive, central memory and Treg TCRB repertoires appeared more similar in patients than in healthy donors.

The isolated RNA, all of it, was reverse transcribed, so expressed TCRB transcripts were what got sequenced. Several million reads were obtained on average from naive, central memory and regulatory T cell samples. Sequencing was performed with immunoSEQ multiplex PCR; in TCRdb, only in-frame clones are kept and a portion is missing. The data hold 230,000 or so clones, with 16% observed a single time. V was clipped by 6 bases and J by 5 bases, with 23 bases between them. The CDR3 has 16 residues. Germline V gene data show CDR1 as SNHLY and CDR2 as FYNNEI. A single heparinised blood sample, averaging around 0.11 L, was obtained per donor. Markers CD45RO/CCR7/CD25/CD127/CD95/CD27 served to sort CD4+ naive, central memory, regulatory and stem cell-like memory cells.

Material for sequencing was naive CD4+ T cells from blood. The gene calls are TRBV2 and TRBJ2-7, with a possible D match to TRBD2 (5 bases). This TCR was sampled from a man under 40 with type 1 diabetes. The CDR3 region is CASRARGIAWSHEQYF. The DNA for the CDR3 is TGTGCCAGCAGAGCCCGGGGTATCGCCTGGAGCCACGAGCAGTACTTC. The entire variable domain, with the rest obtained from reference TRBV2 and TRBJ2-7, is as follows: EPEVTQTPSHQVTQMGQEVILRCVPISNHLYFYWYRQILGQKVEFLVSFYNNEISEKSEIFDDQFSVERPDGSNFTLKIRSTKLEDSAMYFCASRARGIAWSHEQYFGPGTRLTVT.